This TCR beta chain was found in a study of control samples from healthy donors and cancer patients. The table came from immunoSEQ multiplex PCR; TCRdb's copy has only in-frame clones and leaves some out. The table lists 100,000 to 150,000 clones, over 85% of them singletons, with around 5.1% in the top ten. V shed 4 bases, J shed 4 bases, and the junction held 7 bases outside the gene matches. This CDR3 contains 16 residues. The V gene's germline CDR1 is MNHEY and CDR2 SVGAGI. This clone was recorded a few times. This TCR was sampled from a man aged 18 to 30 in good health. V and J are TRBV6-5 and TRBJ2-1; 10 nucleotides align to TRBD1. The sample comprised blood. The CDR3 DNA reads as TGTGCCAGCAGTTCTGCCGGGACAGGGGATTACAATGAGCAGTTCTTC. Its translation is CASSSAGTGDYNEQFF.